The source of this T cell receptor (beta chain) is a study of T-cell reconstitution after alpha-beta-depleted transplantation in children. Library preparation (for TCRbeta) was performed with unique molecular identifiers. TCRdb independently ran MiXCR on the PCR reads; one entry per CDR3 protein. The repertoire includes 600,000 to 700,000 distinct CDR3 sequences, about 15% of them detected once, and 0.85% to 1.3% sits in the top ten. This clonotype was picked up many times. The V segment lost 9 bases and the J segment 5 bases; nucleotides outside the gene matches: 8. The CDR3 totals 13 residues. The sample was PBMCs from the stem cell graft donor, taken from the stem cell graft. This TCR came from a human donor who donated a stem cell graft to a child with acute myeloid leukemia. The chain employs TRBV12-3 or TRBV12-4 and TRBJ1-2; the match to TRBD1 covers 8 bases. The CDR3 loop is CASQQGGFYGYTF. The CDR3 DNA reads TGTGCCAGTCAACAGGGGGGCTTTTATGGCTACACCTTC.